The rows below give T cell receptor beta chains drawn from one sample of a study of cytomegalovirus exposure and HLA in healthy donors. Profiling relied on immunoSEQ multiplex PCR, and the TCRdb table lists in-frame clones only, not all of them. The data show 60,000 to 75,000 clones, approximately 95% seen once. The specimen sequenced was PBMCs. All receptors derive from a woman under 30 in good health and CMV-seropositive. Each CDR3 is given with its conserved first and last residue. Fields, in order: V gene, J gene, D gene, clone size, CDR3 length, CDR3 protein, CDR3 DNA. The D gene is left open where the match is weak. Some rows have no size entry. The others give once, few or many, or a class for an expanded clone.

v_call: TRBV5-8
j_call: TRBJ2-7
d_call: NA
clone_size: NA
cdr3_length: 13
cdr3_aa: CASSLFGTYEQYF
cdr3_nt: TGTGCCAGCAGCTTGTTCGGGACCTACGAGCAGTACTTC

v_call: TRBV7-6
j_call: TRBJ2-2
d_call: NA
clone_size: NA
cdr3_length: 15
cdr3_aa: CASSLLGGPGGELFF
cdr3_nt: TGTGCCAGCAGCCTACTTGGGGGCCCGGGCGGGGAGCTGTTTTTT

v_call: TRBV6-6
j_call: TRBJ1-4
d_call: NA
clone_size: NA
cdr3_length: 14
cdr3_aa: CASNEGSTNEKLFF
cdr3_nt: TGTGCCAGCAATGAGGGATCCACTAATGAAAAACTGTTTTTT

v_call: TRBV6-1
j_call: TRBJ1-2
d_call: TRBD1
clone_size: NA
cdr3_length: 15
cdr3_aa: CASVGTLGQSYGYTF
cdr3_nt: TGTGCCAGTGTCGGCACGTTGGGACAGAGCTATGGCTACACCTTC

v_call: TRBV7-3
j_call: TRBJ2-3
d_call: TRBD2
clone_size: once
cdr3_length: 20
cdr3_aa: CASSLLPSSGTSDSTDTQYF
cdr3_nt: TGTGCCAGCAGCTTATTACCGAGTTCGGGGACTAGCGATAGCACAGATACGCAGTATTTT

v_call: TRBV5-1
j_call: TRBJ1-2
d_call: TRBD1
clone_size: NA
cdr3_length: 14
cdr3_aa: CASSLGDRGLYYTF
cdr3_nt: TGCGCCAGCAGCTTGGGTGACAGGGGGCTCTACTACACCTTC

v_call: TRBV28
j_call: TRBJ2-1
d_call: NA
clone_size: NA
cdr3_length: 15
cdr3_aa: CASSHGGGQGYEQFF
cdr3_nt: TGTGCCAGCAGCCACGGGGGGGGACAGGGCTATGAGCAGTTCTTC

v_call: TRBV28
j_call: TRBJ1-5
d_call: TRBD1
clone_size: NA
cdr3_length: 16
cdr3_aa: CAIRRGGAEGNQPQHF
cdr3_nt: TGTGCCATTCGACGAGGGGGCGCTGAGGGCAATCAGCCCCAGCATTTT

v_call: TRBV30
j_call: TRBJ2-7
d_call: TRBD2
clone_size: NA
cdr3_length: 12
cdr3_aa: CAWAQLASEQYF
cdr3_nt: TGTGCCTGGGCCCAACTAGCGAGCGAGCAGTACTTC

v_call: TRBV19
j_call: TRBJ2-5
d_call: TRBD2
clone_size: NA
cdr3_length: 13
cdr3_aa: CASSLNGGETQYF
cdr3_nt: TGTGCCAGTAGTCTTAACGGGGGGGAGACCCAGTACTTC

v_call: TRBV5-5
j_call: TRBJ2-1
d_call: TRBD2
clone_size: NA
cdr3_length: 15
cdr3_aa: CASSLASGVTGEQFF
cdr3_nt: TGTGCCAGCAGCTTGGCTAGCGGGGTCACGGGTGAGCAGTTCTTC

v_call: TRBV5-1
j_call: TRBJ2-3
d_call: TRBD2
clone_size: NA
cdr3_length: 18
cdr3_aa: CASSFSGSPPGSADTQYF
cdr3_nt: TGCGCCAGCAGCTTCAGCGGGAGCCCCCCTGGATCCGCAGATACGCAGTATTTT

v_call: TRBV4-2
j_call: TRBJ1-6
d_call: NA
clone_size: NA
cdr3_length: 15
cdr3_aa: CASSLILGDSSPLHF
cdr3_nt: TGTGCCAGCAGCCTTATTCTAGGGGATTCATCACCCCTCCACTTT

v_call: TRBV5-1
j_call: TRBJ2-1
d_call: NA
clone_size: NA
cdr3_length: 12
cdr3_aa: CASSLARNEQFF
cdr3_nt: TGCGCCAGCAGCTTGGCGAGGAATGAGCAGTTCTTC

v_call: TRBV19
j_call: TRBJ2-7
d_call: NA
clone_size: NA
cdr3_length: 14
cdr3_aa: CASSIDRNSYEQYF
cdr3_nt: TGTGCCAGTAGTATCGACAGGAACTCCTACGAGCAGTACTTC

v_call: TRBV30
j_call: TRBJ2-5
d_call: NA
clone_size: NA
cdr3_length: 12
cdr3_aa: CAWTNTQETQYF
cdr3_nt: TGTGCCTGGACAAACACACAAGAGACCCAGTACTTC

v_call: TRBV7-2
j_call: TRBJ1-1
d_call: NA
clone_size: NA
cdr3_length: 14
cdr3_aa: CASSSDGLRRIAFF
cdr3_nt: TGTGCCAGCAGCTCGGACGGACTGAGGAGAATAGCTTTCTTT

v_call: TRBV28
j_call: TRBJ1-2
d_call: TRBD1
clone_size: NA
cdr3_length: 16
cdr3_aa: CASTVDRGRANYGYTF
cdr3_nt: TGTGCCAGCACCGTGGACAGGGGGAGAGCTAACTATGGCTACACCTTC

v_call: TRBV18
j_call: TRBJ1-4
d_call: NA
clone_size: NA
cdr3_length: 18
cdr3_aa: CASSPNSPIGGFNEKLFF
cdr3_nt: TGTGCCAGCTCACCTAATAGTCCCATTGGGGGCTTTAATGAAAAACTGTTTTTT

v_call: TRBV27
j_call: TRBJ1-5
d_call: NA
clone_size: once
cdr3_length: 15
cdr3_aa: CASSGGWGSNQPQHF
cdr3_nt: TGTGCCAGCAGTGGGGGGTGGGGGAGCAATCAGCCCCAGCATTTT

v_call: TRBV6-6
j_call: TRBJ1-4
d_call: TRBD1
clone_size: NA
cdr3_length: 15
cdr3_aa: CASSYSGQGSGKLFF
cdr3_nt: TGTGCCAGCAGTTACTCCGGACAGGGGTCGGGAAAACTGTTTTTT

v_call: TRBV28
j_call: TRBJ2-7
d_call: TRBD1
clone_size: NA
cdr3_length: 14
cdr3_aa: CASRVGQGLYEQYF
cdr3_nt: TGTGCCAGCAGAGTTGGACAGGGCCTCTACGAGCAGTACTTC

v_call: TRBV5-6
j_call: TRBJ1-6
d_call: NA
clone_size: NA
cdr3_length: 17
cdr3_aa: CASSYSGSQTYNSPLHF
cdr3_nt: TGTGCCAGCAGTTACTCAGGGTCGCAGACCTATAATTCACCCCTCCACTTT

v_call: TRBV5-1
j_call: TRBJ1-1
d_call: TRBD1
clone_size: NA
cdr3_length: 16
cdr3_aa: CASSLALGQVLSEAFF
cdr3_nt: TGCGCCAGCAGCTTGGCCCTGGGACAGGTCCTTTCTGAAGCTTTCTTT

v_call: TRBV28
j_call: TRBJ2-1
d_call: TRBD2
clone_size: once
cdr3_length: 13
cdr3_aa: CALKAGGYNEQFF
cdr3_nt: TGTGCTTTAAAAGCGGGGGGATACAATGAGCAGTTCTTC

v_call: TRBV7-8
j_call: TRBJ2-5
d_call: TRBD2
clone_size: once
cdr3_length: 14
cdr3_aa: CASSSFPGGETQYF
cdr3_nt: TGTGCCAGCAGCTCCTTCCCGGGGGGAGAGACCCAGTACTTC

v_call: TRBV27
j_call: TRBJ2-3
d_call: TRBD1
clone_size: NA
cdr3_length: 16
cdr3_aa: CASTRGRGQGSWKQYF
cdr3_nt: TGTGCCAGCACTAGAGGGAGAGGACAGGGGTCGTGGAAACAGTATTTT

v_call: TRBV7-9
j_call: TRBJ1-1
d_call: NA
clone_size: NA
cdr3_length: 15
cdr3_aa: CASSATVGRGTEAFF
cdr3_nt: TGTGCCAGCAGCGCGACAGTTGGGAGGGGCACTGAAGCTTTCTTT

v_call: TRBV2
j_call: TRBJ1-4
d_call: NA
clone_size: once
cdr3_length: 14
cdr3_aa: CASRGGVQVEKLFF
cdr3_nt: TGTGCCAGCAGGGGGGGGGTGCAGGTTGAAAAACTGTTTTTT

v_call: TRBV20-1
j_call: TRBJ2-3
d_call: NA
clone_size: NA
cdr3_length: 10
cdr3_aa: CSAPRDTQYF
cdr3_nt: TGCAGTGCTCCCAGGGATACGCAGTATTTT